The 24 T cell receptor beta chains in this list originate from one sample, sequenced in a study of blood T cell repertoires in COVID-19. Profiled with immunoSEQ multiplex PCR; TCRdb holds only in-frame clones, not every one. The data show around 20,000 clones, with approximately 88% seen just once and less than 5.5% held by the top ten. The sequencing sample was made of PBMCs or T cells enriched from blood (not recorded which). These receptors were collected from a woman in her thirties who had recovered from COVID-19.

V gene TRBV10-2 combines with J gene TRBJ2-1; D gene ambiguous. Germline-derived CDR1 and CDR2 are WSHSY and SAAADI. With 3 bases removed from V and 0 bases from J, the gap between germline ends came to 9 bases. CDR3 size: 15 residues. In DNA, the CDR3 is TGCGCCAGCAGTGAAGGCTCTAGCTCCTACAATGAGCAGTTCTTC. This sequence encodes CASSEGSSSYNEQFF.

The chain couples TRBV7-9 to TRBJ2-5; 7 nucleotides line up with TRBD2. The germline V gene encodes CDR1 SEHNR and CDR2 FQNEAQ (reference sequence). After removal of 5 bases from V and 4 bases from J, the junction contained 10 bases not matched to a gene. This CDR3 contains 15 residues. CDR3 sequence: CASSTKTSPRETQYF. The CDR3 nucleotides are TGTGCCAGCAGCACTAAGACTAGCCCACGAGAGACCCAGTACTTC.

V usage is TRBV6-6 and J usage is TRBJ1-4; tentative D call: TRBD1 (5 bases). Germline-derived CDR1 and CDR2 are MNHNY and SVGAGI (reference sequence). This CDR3 contains 15 residues. Trimming pared 0 bases from V and 8 bases from J, leaving 13 bases between. The CDR3 loop is CASSYSGGVEEKLFF. The CDR3 nucleotides are TGTGCCAGCAGTTACTCCGGGGGGGTAGAAGAAAAACTGTTTTTT.

V usage is TRBV2 and J usage is TRBJ1-1; a weak D match, TRBD1 (6 bases). V lost 6 bases and J lost 8, with 16 bases in between. CDR3 length equals 13 residues. CDR1 is SNHLY, CDR2 FYNNEI, per germline. The CDR3 loop reads CASSELGQIEAFF. CDR3 bases: TGTGCCAGCAGCGAATTAGGACAGATCGAAGCTTTCTTT.

This clone was found a few times. The chain links TRBV14 to TRBJ1-5; 9 bases are a match to TRBD1. This CDR3 has 17 amino acids. Unmatched junction bases numbered 11, after V lost 3 bases and J lost 5 bases. The V gene's germline CDR1 is SGHDN and CDR2 FVKESK. The CDR3 loop is CASSHPGQGRRDQPQHF. In nucleotides, the CDR3 is TGTGCCAGCAGCCACCCGGGACAGGGTCGGAGGGATCAGCCCCAGCATTTT.

The rearrangement links TRBV4-3 to TRBJ2-7; maybe TRBD1 (5 bases). V lost 0 bases and J lost 1, with 10 bases in between. Germline assignment: CDR1 LGHNA and CDR2 YSLEER. The CDR3 contains 15 residues. The CDR3 reads CASSQEDRVSYEQYF. DNA of the CDR3: TGCGCCAGCAGCCAAGAAGACAGAGTTTCCTACGAGCAGTACTTC.

The chain employs TRBV5-4 and TRBJ2-3; 10 bases are shared with TRBD2. The V gene's germline CDR1 is SGHNT and CDR2 YYREEE (reference sequence). This CDR3 has 16 residues. V lost 4 bases, J lost 3 bases, and 8 bases stayed unmatched. The DNA of the CDR3 is TGTGCCAGCAGCGAGGCGGGAGCGGGGGGGACAGATACGCAGTATTTT. Translation gives CASSEAGAGGTDTQYF.

The rearrangement links TRBV27 to TRBJ2-3, with D perhaps TRBD2 (6 bases). Trimming removed 8 bases at V and 0 bases at J, with 18 bases between. This CDR3 spans 16 amino acids. CDR1 and CDR2 (germline): MNHEY, SMNVEV (reference sequence). CDR3 bases: TGTGCCAGCCTTAGCTTTGCGGGGTTAAGCACAGATACGCAGTATTTT. It translates to CASLSFAGLSTDTQYF.

CDR3 sequence reads: CASSTRGLGEKLFF. DNA of the CDR3: TGTGCCAGCAGCACCAGGGGGCTCGGTGAAAAACTGTTTTTT. The chain uses TRBV21-1 and TRBJ1-4; the D call in the table, TRBD1, was not verified against the DNA. TRBV21-1 counts as a pseudogene. The CDR3 extends over 14 amino acids.

This clone has a single count. The J gene is TRBJ2-7, the V gene TRBV12-2; the table gives TRBD2 as D, unverified against the DNA. TRBV12-2 is reported as a pseudogene. The CDR3 extends over 16 amino acids. The CDR3 region is CASRPSRRGGGYEQYF. The DNA of the CDR3 is TGTGCAAGTCGCCCCTCTCGGAGGGGCGGAGGCTACGAGCAGTACTTC.

CDR3 sequence (DNA): TGTGCCAGCAGCCCACAGACAGGGAACTATGGCTACACCTTC. Translation: CASSPQTGNYGYTF. The rearrangement uses TRBV7-9 and TRBJ1-2; 7 nucleotides line up with TRBD1. Germline V CDR1 and CDR2: SEHNR, FQNEAQ (reference sequence). CDR3 size: 14 residues. The J segment lost 2 bases and the V segment lost 5 bases, leaving 5 bases of the junction unmatched.

This rearrangement joins TRBV15 to TRBJ2-5, with D perhaps matching TRBD2 (6 bases). The CDR3 has 15 residues. V dropped 1 base and J dropped 5 bases, with 14 bases sitting between them. From germline, CDR1 is LNHNV and CDR2 YYDKDF (reference sequence). The CDR3 DNA is TGTGCCACCAGCAGAGTAGGAGGGCCCGGGGAGACCCAGTACTTC. Translation: CATSRVGGPGETQYF.

V is TRBV5-5 and J is TRBJ1-1; maybe TRBD1 (6 bases). CDR1 is SGHKS, CDR2 YYEKEE, per germline (reference sequence). The CDR3 runs to 14 residues. Between the trimmed V and J ends, which lost 4 bases and 6 bases, there was a span of 16 bases. CDR3 sequence (DNA): TGTGCCAGCAGCAGAGACGACAGGTCCGCTGAAGCTTTCTTT. It codes for CASSRDDRSAEAFF. Variable domain in full (rest from reference TRBV5-5 and TRBJ1-1): DAGVTQSPTHLIKTRGQQVTLRCSPISGHKSVSWYQQVLGQGPQFIFQYYEKEERGRGNFPDRFSARQFPNYSSELNVNALLLGDSALYLCASSRDDRSAEAFFGQGTRLTVV.

CDR3 sequence: CASGPRDRVSGNTIYF. Here the CDR3 DNA reads TGTGCTAGTGGTCCCCGGGACAGGGTCTCGGGAAACACCATATATTTT. The V and J genes are TRBV12-5 and TRBJ1-3, with 9 bases fitting TRBD1. Trimming cost V 5 bases and J 4 bases; bases outside gene matches: 9. This CDR3 is built from 16 residues. Germline-derived CDR1 and CDR2 are LGHNT and FRNRAP. The full variable domain, rest sourced from reference TRBV12-5 and TRBJ1-3, is DARVTQTPRHKVTEMGQEVTMRCQPILGHNTVFWYRQTMMQGLELLAYFRNRAPLDDSGMPKDRFSAEMPDATLATLKIQPSEPRDSAVYFCASGPRDRVSGNTIYFGEGSWLTVV.

This rearrangement joins TRBV7-2 to TRBJ2-5; 12 bases are a match to TRBD2. Germline CDR1 reads SGHTA; CDR2 reads FQGNSA. Losses at the gene ends were 5 bases for V and 13 bases for J; bases not matched to a gene: 17. The CDR3 is 16 residues long. The CDR3 sequence is CASSPSSGGAVKGWYF. CDR3 sequence (DNA): TGTGCCAGCAGCCCCTCTAGCGGGGGGGCGGTCAAAGGGTGGTACTTC.

This chain links TRBV28 with TRBJ1-6, with 10 bases matching TRBD1. The trim removed 3 bases at V and 7 bases at J, leaving 12 bases unmatched. This CDR3 comprises 18 residues. CDR1 is MDHEN and CDR2 is SYDVKM in the germline V gene. CDR3 nucleotides: TGTGCCAGCAGTTTCTCCCGGGACAGGGGCGCCAGAAATTCACCCCTCCACTTT. Translated, it gives CASSFSRDRGARNSPLHF.

This sequence joins TRBV2 and TRBJ2-5; 14 nucleotides line up with TRBD2. J gave up 4 bases and V 6 bases, and 4 bases lay outside the gene matches. The CDR3 contains 15 residues. Germline assignment: CDR1 SNHLY and CDR2 FYNNEI. CDR3: CASRVGLAGGETQYF. The CDR3, as DNA: TGTGCCAGCAGAGTAGGACTAGCGGGGGGAGAGACCCAGTACTTC.

The count of this clone is one. The chain has TRBV7-3 and TRBJ2-5, with 8 positions matching TRBD2. The V gene's germline CDR1 is SGHTA and CDR2 FQGTGA. The junction had 7 bases not matched to a gene; V was cut back by 5 bases and J by 5 bases. CDR3 length equals 14 residues. The CDR3 nucleotides read TGTGCCAGCAGCCCGGGACTAGGAGAGGAGACCCAGTACTTC. Translating it yields CASSPGLGEETQYF.

The chain joins TRBV7-2 to TRBJ2-5; the match to TRBD2 covers 13 bases. J lost 1 base, V lost 0 bases, and 14 bases had no gene match. There are 21 residues in the CDR3. Looked up from germline, CDR1 is SGHTA and CDR2 is FQGNSA. The CDR3 DNA sequence: TGTGCCAGCAGCTTAGCGCTTAGTTCTCCGGGACTAGCGGGGACCCAAGAGACCCAGTACTTC. This gives the protein CASSLALSSPGLAGTQETQYF.

The V gene is TRBV11-3, the J gene TRBJ2-2; D not resolved. Germline values: CDR1 SGHNT, CDR2 YENEEA. The CDR3 consists of 14 residues. V was pared by 1 base and J by 2 bases, with 5 bases between. DNA of the CDR3: TGTGCCAGCAGCTTAGCACAAAACACCGGGGAGCTGTTTTTT. Amino acids: CASSLAQNTGELFF. The full variable domain, rest sourced from reference TRBV11-3 and TRBJ2-2, is EAGVVQSPRYKIIEKKQPVAFWCNPISGHNTLYWYLQNLGQGPELLIRYENEEAVDDSQLPKDRFSAERLKGVDSTLKIQPAELGDSAVYLCASSLAQNTGELFFGEGSRLTVL.

V and J are TRBV18 and TRBJ1-1; unclear D gene. V lost 0 bases, J lost 8 bases, and 19 bases lay in between. Per germline, CDR1 KGHSH and CDR2 LQKENI. This CDR3 has 16 residues. Here the CDR3 reads CASSPPVGQANTEAFF. In DNA form, the CDR3 reads TGTGCCAGCTCACCACCGGTTGGGCAGGCAAATACAGAAGCTTTCTTT.

A single count supports this clone. The rearrangement joins TRBV11-2 to TRBJ2-5; D not resolved. The germline V gene encodes CDR1 SGHAT and CDR2 FQNNGV. Between the trimmed V and J ends, which lost 7 bases and 5 bases, there was a span of 11 bases. The CDR3 is made up of 12 amino acids. The CDR3 spells CASTKTRETQYF. CDR3 in DNA: TGTGCCAGCACAAAAACCCGGGAGACCCAGTACTTC.

The chain couples TRBV6-6 to TRBJ1-2; 10 nucleotides align to TRBD1. Germline loops: CDR1 MNHNY, CDR2 SVGAGI (reference sequence). CDR3 size: 14 residues. The trim removed 2 bases at V and 8 bases at J, leaving 5 bases unmatched. The CDR3 nucleotides read TGTGCCAGCAGTTACGTGACAGGGGGCGCCGGCTACACCTTC. Residues: CASSYVTGGAGYTF.

This chain connects TRBV7-9 to TRBJ2-5; 8 nucleotides match TRBD2. With V trimmed by 7 bases and J by 5 bases, 9 bases remained unmatched. The germline gives CDR1 SEHNR, CDR2 FQNEAQ (reference sequence). There are 14 residues in the CDR3. This chain's CDR3 is CASILSGVRETQYF. The CDR3 nucleotides read TGTGCCAGCATCCTTAGCGGGGTACGGGAGACCCAGTACTTC.